Presented here are 30 T cell receptor beta chains from one specimen sequenced in a study of long-term antiretroviral therapy in people with HIV. A v3.0 immunoSEQ assay was performed at survey level. Measured with immunoSEQ multiplex PCR; TCRdb has only the in-frame clones, and not every one. The repertoire holds some 26,000 clones, about 88% seen once, with 4.5% to 5.5% in the top ten. Sequencing used unsorted PBMCs, obtained 2.7 years after starting antiretroviral therapy. These TCRs come from a man aged 40-49 years with HIV.

The rearrangement joins TRBV29-1 to TRBJ1-2, with 7 bases lining up with TRBD1. The CDR3 is 16 amino acids. J was trimmed by 4 bases and V by 3 bases; bases with no gene match: 14. Germline assignment: CDR1 SQVTM and CDR2 ANQGSEA. CDR3 bases: TGCAGCGTTGACCACCAGGCCAGACAGGGACGCTATGGCTACACCTTC. This encodes CSVDHQARQGRYGYTF.

This clone came up a few times. The chain is built from TRBV2 and TRBJ1-2, with D perhaps matching TRBD1 (5 bases). Germline lookup yields CDR1 SNHLY and CDR2 FYNNEI. The V and J ends lost 3 bases and 4 bases respectively, with 15 bases between them. The CDR3 length is 15 residues. The CDR3 loop is CASSEQGDFGYGYTF. The CDR3 nucleotides are TGTGCCAGCAGTGAGCAGGGAGATTTCGGCTATGGCTACACCTTC. Using reference TRBV2 and TRBJ1-2 for the parts outside the CDR3, the full variable domain is EPEVTQTPSHQVTQMGQEVILRCVPISNHLYFYWYRQILGQKVEFLVSFYNNEISEKSEIFDDQFSVERPDGSNFTLKIRSTKLEDSAMYFCASSEQGDFGYGYTFGSGTRLTVV.

V and J are TRBV4-3 and TRBJ2-2, with D tentatively TRBD1 or TRBD2 (5 bases each). The V gene's germline CDR1 is LGHNA and CDR2 YSLEER. The CDR3 contains 15 residues. V lost 0 bases and J 7 bases, leaving 12 bases between the germline ends. The CDR3 region is CASSQDRLRGGELFF. The CDR3 DNA sequence: TGCGCCAGCAGCCAAGATAGATTGAGGGGCGGGGAGCTGTTTTTT.

This sequence joins TRBV18 and TRBJ2-3; D gene uncertain. The CDR3 has 15 amino acids. V was clipped by 3 bases and J by 9 bases, with 19 bases between them. Germline V gives CDR1 KGHSH, CDR2 LQKENI. CDR3 loop: CASSPGPEFDLTQYF. DNA for the CDR3: TGTGCCAGCTCACCTGGACCGGAGTTTGATTTAACGCAGTATTTT.

The CDR3 loop reads CASSLDVHSPLHF. DNA of the CDR3: TGTGCCAGCAGCTTAGACGTACATTCACCCCTCCACTTT. The chain recombines TRBV7-9 with TRBJ1-6, with no clear D. This CDR3 has 13 amino acids. The germline CDR1 and CDR2 sequences are SEHNR and FQNEAQ (reference sequence). Trimming took 1 base from V and 8 from J, leaving 6 bases between them.

The chain carries TRBV4-1 and TRBJ2-1; D gene ambiguous. V lost 4 bases and J 5 bases, leaving 9 bases between the germline ends. CDR1 is MGHRA and CDR2 is YSYEKL in the germline V gene. This CDR3 region has 13 residues. DNA for the CDR3: TGCGCCAGCAGCCTCCGATTAAACAATGAGCAGTTCTTC. Its translation: CASSLRLNNEQFF.

The chain carries TRBV6-5 and TRBJ2-7; D perhaps matches TRBD2 (5 bases). Germline V gives CDR1 MNHEY, CDR2 SVGAGI. The CDR3 is 14 amino acids. With 2 bases removed from V and 0 bases from J, the gap between germline ends came to 8 bases. The CDR3, as DNA: TGTGCCAGCAGTTACCAGCGGTTCTCCTACGAGCAGTACTTC. This translates into CASSYQRFSYEQYF.

This chain connects TRBV9 to TRBJ2-7, with D unclear. Trimming took 0 bases from V and 5 from J, leaving 9 bases between them. This CDR3 contains 13 residues. From germline, CDR1 is SGDLS and CDR2 YYNGEE. CDR3 DNA: TGTGCCAGCAGCGTAGTGCCAGAGGACGAGCAGTACTTC. Its protein product is CASSVVPEDEQYF.

There are a few counts of this clone. This chain joins TRBV28 and TRBJ1-5, with D uncertain. The CDR3 spans 15 residues. Germline CDR1 is MDHEN and CDR2 is SYDVKM. The V and J ends lost 4 bases and 0 bases respectively, with 10 bases between them. The CDR3 spells CASSSDIFSNQPQHF. In nucleotides, the CDR3 is TGTGCCAGCAGTTCAGACATCTTTAGCAATCAGCCCCAGCATTTT.

This sequence joins TRBV5-4 and TRBJ2-7; D may match TRBD1 or TRBD2 (5 bases each). CDR1 and CDR2 (germline): SGHNT, YYREEE (reference sequence). Trimming left V 6 bases short and J 5 bases short, with 15 bases between. This CDR3 is 13 amino acids long. The CDR3 is CASTRDDVDEQYF. The CDR3 nucleotides read TGTGCCAGCACTCGGGACGACGTCGACGAGCAGTACTTC.

This clone was seen only a few times. This chain uses TRBV5-4 with TRBJ2-7; D unclear. The V and J ends lost 3 bases and 2 bases respectively, with 9 bases between them. The CDR3 covers 13 residues. Germline-derived CDR1 and CDR2 are SGHNT and YYREEE (reference sequence). The DNA for the CDR3 is TGTGCCAGCAGCTCGGCCAACCCCTACGAGCAGTACTTC. This sequence encodes CASSSANPYEQYF. The full variable domain, in which reference TRBV5-4 and TRBJ2-7 provide the parts outside the CDR3, is ETGVTQSPTHLIKTRGQQVTLRCSSQSGHNTVSWYQQALGQGPQFIFQYYREEENGRGNFPPRFSGLQFPNYSSELNVNALELDDSALYLCASSSANPYEQYFGPGTRLTVT.

This clone was counted a single time. The genes are TRBV13 and TRBJ1-2; D is uncertain. The V and J ends lost 8 bases and 1 base respectively, with 8 bases between them. The CDR3 loop spans 12 amino acids. CDR1 is PRHDT and CDR2 is FYEKMQ in the germline V gene (reference sequence). CDR3 DNA: TGTGCCAGCGGACGGAATAACTATGGCTACACCTTC. Translated: CASGRNNYGYTF.

The chain recombines TRBV6-5 with TRBJ2-1; no clear D. The germline CDR1 and CDR2 sequences are MNHEY and SVGAGI. The germline V and J ends were trimmed by 5 bases and 1 base, with 9 bases remaining between them. The CDR3 length is 14 residues. The CDR3 DNA follows: TGTGCCAGCAGTCCCGATGAGTCCTACAATGAGCAGTTCTTC. This gives the protein CASSPDESYNEQFF.

The table lists this clone with a few counts. V gene TRBV30 combines with J gene TRBJ1-5, with D uncertain. Trimming removed 2 bases from V and 4 bases from J, with 6 bases in between. The CDR3 is 12 amino acids. Germline V lookup: CDR1 GTSNPN, CDR2 SVGIG (reference sequence). CDR3: CAWSSSNQPQHF. Written as DNA, the CDR3 is TGTGCCTGGAGTTCGAGTAATCAGCCCCAGCATTTT.

A single count supports this clone. The rearrangement joins TRBV18 to TRBJ2-5; D gene unclear. There are 13 residues in the CDR3. Germline CDR1 reads KGHSH; CDR2 reads LQKENI. V was pared by 6 bases and J by 5 bases, with 13 bases between. CDR3 sequence (DNA): TGTGCCAGCTCTGCCTCGGGCAGGGAGACCCAGTACTTC. It codes for CASSASGRETQYF. The full variable domain, rest sourced from reference TRBV18 and TRBJ2-5, is NAGVMQNPRHLVRRRGQEARLRCSPMKGHSHVYWYRQLPEEGLKFMVYLQKENIIDESGMPKERFSAEFPKEGPSILRIQQVVRGDSAAYFCASSASGRETQYFGPGTRLLVL.

This clone was observed a few times. The genes are TRBV2 and TRBJ1-2, with a tentative D call TRBD1 (5 bases). The V end was cut by 3 bases, the J end by 3 bases, with 14 bases between. Germline CDR1 is SNHLY and CDR2 is FYNNEI. The CDR3 consists of 15 residues. The CDR3 coding sequence is TGTGCCAGCAGTGAGCGGCAGGGAGGTCACTATGGCTACACCTTC. Translated: CASSERQGGHYGYTF.

By share of the sample, this clone is large. This rearrangement joins TRBV18 to TRBJ1-1, with 10 nucleotides matching TRBD1. The CDR3 covers 17 residues. V shed 2 bases and J 1 base; nucleotides not matched to a gene: 7. Germline lookup yields CDR1 KGHSH and CDR2 LQKENI. CDR3 in DNA: TGTGCCAGCTCACCATCCCGGGACAGGGGCCCGAACACTGAAGCTTTCTTT. It codes for CASSPSRDRGPNTEAFF.

This sequence joins TRBV6-4 and TRBJ1-4; no firm D call. From germline, CDR1 is MRHNA and CDR2 SNTAGT. CDR3 length equals 13 residues. The V and J ends lost 8 bases and 4 bases respectively, with 11 bases between them. The CDR3 protein is CASPGPYNEKLFF. Written as DNA, the CDR3 is TGTGCCAGCCCCGGCCCTTATAATGAAAAACTGTTTTTT.

The rearrangement joins TRBV4-3 to TRBJ2-1, with a possible D match to TRBD2 (5 bases). CDR1 is LGHNA and CDR2 is YSLEER in the germline V gene. Deletions cut 0 bases from V and 4 bases from J, with 13 bases between. The CDR3 contains 16 residues. The CDR3 nucleotides are TGCGCCAGCAGCCAAGAAGACTACCTGGAATACAATGAGCAGTTCTTC. It is translated as CASSQEDYLEYNEQFF.

This rearrangement joins TRBV5-4 to TRBJ2-5; TRBD2 aligns across 11 bases. Germline-derived CDR1 and CDR2 are SGHNT and YYREEE (reference sequence). V trimming: 0 bases; J trimming: 2 bases; junction bases outside the gene matches: 3. The CDR3 runs 16 residues. CDR3 bases: TGTGCCAGCAGCTTGGCGGGACTAGCGGCTCAAGAGACCCAGTACTTC. This sequence encodes CASSLAGLAAQETQYF. The whole variable domain, filled in from reference TRBV5-4 and TRBJ2-5, reads ETGVTQSPTHLIKTRGQQVTLRCSSQSGHNTVSWYQQALGQGPQFIFQYYREEENGRGNFPPRFSGLQFPNYSSELNVNALELDDSALYLCASSLAGLAAQETQYFGPGTRLLVL.

The genes are TRBV10-2 and TRBJ2-7, with D perhaps matching TRBD2 (6 bases). The CDR3 is made up of 13 amino acids. Deletions cut 4 bases from V and 2 bases from J, with 9 bases between. In germline, CDR1 is WSHSY, CDR2 SAAADI. DNA for the CDR3: TGCGCCAGCAGTGTAGCGGTAACCTACGAGCAGTACTTC. It yields the protein CASSVAVTYEQYF.

This rearrangement joins TRBV19 to TRBJ2-3, with D perhaps assigned TRBD1 or TRBD2 (6 bases each). The CDR3 contains 15 residues. In germline, CDR1 is LNHDA, CDR2 SQIVND (reference sequence). Trimming stripped 4 bases from V and 2 bases from J, with 13 bases between. This CDR3 is CASSNFGGFTDTQYF. In nucleotides, the CDR3 is TGTGCCAGTAGTAATTTCGGGGGCTTCACAGATACGCAGTATTTT.

The chain joins TRBV30 to TRBJ1-1; 9 bases align to TRBD1. The junction had 4 bases not matched to a gene; V was cut back by 4 bases and J by 4 bases. Germline assignment: CDR1 GTSNPN and CDR2 SVGIG (reference sequence). The CDR3 runs 13 residues. CDR3 amino acids: CAWIGQGSTEAFF. The CDR3 bases are TGTGCCTGGATAGGACAGGGGTCCACTGAAGCTTTCTTT. Filled out from reference TRBV30 and TRBJ1-1, the complete variable domain reads SQTIHQWPATLVQPVGSPLSLECTVEGTSNPNLYWYRQAAGRGLQLLFYSVGIGQISSEVPQNLSASRPQDRQFILSSKKLLLSDSGFYLCAWIGQGSTEAFFGQGTRLTVV.

The gene calls are TRBV6-4 and TRBJ2-3, with D possibly matching TRBD1 (5 bases). Germline assignment: CDR1 MRHNA and CDR2 SNTAGT. This CDR3 spans 13 amino acids. V dropped 4 bases and J dropped 0 bases, with 5 bases sitting between them. CDR3 amino acids: CASSGGSTDTQYF. The CDR3 coding sequence is TGTGCCAGCAGTGGGGGCAGCACAGATACGCAGTATTTT.

The gene calls are TRBV28 and TRBJ1-5; TRBD1 might be the D (6 bases). Germline V gene data show CDR1 as MDHEN and CDR2 as SYDVKM. The V end lost 7 bases, the J end lost 4 bases, and 17 bases lay between the germline ends. The CDR3 has 15 residues. The CDR3 region is CASTPAGGTNQPQHF. CDR3 nucleotides: TGTGCCAGCACCCCAGCGGGGGGGACAAATCAGCCCCAGCATTTT.

In the case of this clone: A junction boundary mismatches the germline segment, possibly from a read error. The genes are TRBV7-6 and TRBJ2-3; TRBD2 matches 7 bases. Germline CDR1 is SGHVS and CDR2 is FNYEAQ. This CDR3 comprises 14 residues. CDR3 loop: CASSVATGGDTQYF. CDR3 in DNA: TGTGCCAGCAGCGTAGCGACGGGGGGAGATACGCAGTATTTT.

In DNA, the CDR3 is TGTGCCAGCAGCTTAATACGGAGCAGCGGGGGTTACGAGCAGTACTTC. It codes for CASSLIRSSGGYEQYF. The chain employs TRBV7-9 and TRBJ2-7, with 8 bases fitting TRBD2. V shed 2 bases, J shed 4 bases, and the junction held 10 bases outside the gene matches. CDR3 length: 16 amino acids. Looked up from germline, CDR1 is SEHNR and CDR2 is FQNEAQ (reference sequence).

The genes are TRBV6-5 and TRBJ1-5; D not certain. The length of the CDR3 is 14 residues. Germline V CDR1 and CDR2: MNHEY, SVGAGI. Between the trimmed V and J ends, which lost 4 bases and 9 bases, there was a span of 16 bases. The CDR3 reads CASSSKRSSRPQHF. CDR3 coding DNA: TGTGCCAGCAGTTCCAAGAGGTCCAGCAGGCCCCAGCATTTT.

Only a few counts were recorded for this clone. This chain connects TRBV30 to TRBJ1-1; D unclear. Per germline, CDR1 GTSNPN and CDR2 SVGIG (reference sequence). The CDR3 runs 14 residues. Trimming took 3 bases from V and 9 from J, leaving 20 bases between them. This chain's CDR3 is CAWSEIPGQSKAFF. CDR3 DNA sequence: TGTGCCTGGAGCGAAATACCTGGGCAATCAAAAGCTTTCTTT.

The chain recombines TRBV9 with TRBJ2-2; D is uncertain. V shed 5 bases and J shed 0 bases, with 8 bases lying between them. The CDR3 has 14 amino acids. Germline V gene sequence: CDR1 SGDLS, CDR2 YYNGEE. The CDR3: CASRAASNTGELFF. The CDR3 DNA follows: TGTGCCAGCAGGGCAGCTTCGAACACCGGGGAGCTGTTTTTT.